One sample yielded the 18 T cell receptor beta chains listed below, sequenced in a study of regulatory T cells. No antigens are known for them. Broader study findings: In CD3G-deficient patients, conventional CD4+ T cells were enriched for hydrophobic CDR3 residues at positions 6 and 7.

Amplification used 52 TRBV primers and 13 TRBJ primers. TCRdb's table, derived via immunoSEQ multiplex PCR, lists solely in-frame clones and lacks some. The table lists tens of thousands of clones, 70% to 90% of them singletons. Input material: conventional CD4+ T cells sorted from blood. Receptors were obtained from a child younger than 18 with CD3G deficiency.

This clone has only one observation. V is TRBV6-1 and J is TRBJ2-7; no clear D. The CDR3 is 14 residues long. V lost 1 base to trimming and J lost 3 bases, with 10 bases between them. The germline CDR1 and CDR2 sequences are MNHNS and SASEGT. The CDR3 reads CASSEVHRIYEQYF. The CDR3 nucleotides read TGTGCCAGCAGTGAAGTACATCGGATCTACGAGCAGTACTTC.

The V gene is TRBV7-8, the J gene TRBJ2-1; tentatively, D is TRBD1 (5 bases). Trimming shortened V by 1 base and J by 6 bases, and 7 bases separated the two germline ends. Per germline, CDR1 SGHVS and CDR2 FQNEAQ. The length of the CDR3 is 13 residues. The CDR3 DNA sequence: TGTGCCAGCAGCTTAGACCAGGGCAATGAGCAGTTCTTC. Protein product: CASSLDQGNEQFF.

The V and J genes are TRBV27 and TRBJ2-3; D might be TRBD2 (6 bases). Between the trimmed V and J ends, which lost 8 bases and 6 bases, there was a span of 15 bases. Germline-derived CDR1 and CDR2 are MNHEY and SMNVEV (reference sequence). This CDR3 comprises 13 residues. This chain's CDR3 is CASGGAWGDTQYF. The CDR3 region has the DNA TGTGCCAGCGGAGGGGCCTGGGGGGATACGCAGTATTTT.

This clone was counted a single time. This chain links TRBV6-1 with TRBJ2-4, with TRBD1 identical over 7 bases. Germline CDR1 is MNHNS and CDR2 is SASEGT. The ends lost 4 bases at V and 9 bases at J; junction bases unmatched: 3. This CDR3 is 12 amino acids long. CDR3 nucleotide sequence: TGTGCCAGCAGTGGACAGGGAGCCATTCAGTACTTC. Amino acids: CASSGQGAIQYF.

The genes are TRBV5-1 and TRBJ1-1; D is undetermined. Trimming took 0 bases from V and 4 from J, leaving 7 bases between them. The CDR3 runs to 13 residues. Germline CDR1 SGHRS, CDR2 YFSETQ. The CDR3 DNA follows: TGCGCCAGCAGCTTGGATTTTAGCACTGAAGCTTTCTTT. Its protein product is CASSLDFSTEAFF.

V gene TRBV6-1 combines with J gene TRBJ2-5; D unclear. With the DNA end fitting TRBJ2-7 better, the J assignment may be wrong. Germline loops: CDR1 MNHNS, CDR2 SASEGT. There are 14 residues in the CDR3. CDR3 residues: CASTPRAPSYEQYF. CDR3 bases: TGTGCCAGCACTCCCCGGGCCCCATCCTACGAGCAGTACTTC.

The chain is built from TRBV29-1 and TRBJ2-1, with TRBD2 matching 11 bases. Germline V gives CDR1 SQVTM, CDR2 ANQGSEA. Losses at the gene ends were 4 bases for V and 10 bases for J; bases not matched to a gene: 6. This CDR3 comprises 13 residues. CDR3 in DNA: TGCAGCGTTGGACTAGCGGGGTATAAGGAGCAGTTCTTC. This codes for CSVGLAGYKEQFF.

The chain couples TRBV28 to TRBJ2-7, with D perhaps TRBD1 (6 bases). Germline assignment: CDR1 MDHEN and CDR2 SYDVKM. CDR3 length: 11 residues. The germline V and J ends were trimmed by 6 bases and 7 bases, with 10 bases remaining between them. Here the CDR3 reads CASSDRREQYF. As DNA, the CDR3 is TGTGCCAGCAGCGACAGGCGGGAGCAGTACTTC.

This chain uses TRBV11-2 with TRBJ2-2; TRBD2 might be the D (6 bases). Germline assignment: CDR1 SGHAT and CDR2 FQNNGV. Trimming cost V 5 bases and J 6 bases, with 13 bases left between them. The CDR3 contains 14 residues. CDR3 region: CASSGRDPAGELFF. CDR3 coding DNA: TGTGCCAGCAGCGGGCGGGACCCCGCCGGGGAGCTGTTTTTT. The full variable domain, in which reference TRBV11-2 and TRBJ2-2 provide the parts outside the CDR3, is EAGVAQSPRYKIIEKRQSVAFWCNPISGHATLYWYQQILGQGPKLLIQFQNNGVVDDSQLPKDRFSAERLKGVDSTLKIQPAKLEDSAVYLCASSGRDPAGELFFGEGSRLTVL.

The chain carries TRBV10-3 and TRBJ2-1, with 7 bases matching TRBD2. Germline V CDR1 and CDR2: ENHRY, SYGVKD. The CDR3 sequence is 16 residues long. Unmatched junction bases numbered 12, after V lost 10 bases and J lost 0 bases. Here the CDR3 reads CASQASGQSSYNEQFF. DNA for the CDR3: TGTGCCAGCCAGGCTAGCGGTCAATCCTCCTACAATGAGCAGTTCTTC.

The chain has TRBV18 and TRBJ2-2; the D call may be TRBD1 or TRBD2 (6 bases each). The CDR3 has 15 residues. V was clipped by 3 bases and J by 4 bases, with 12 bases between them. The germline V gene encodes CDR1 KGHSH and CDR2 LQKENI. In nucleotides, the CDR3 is TGTGCCAGCTCACCCGACAGGAGGGGCACCGGGGAGCTGTTTTTT. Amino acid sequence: CASSPDRRGTGELFF.

As DNA, the CDR3 is TGCGCCAGCAGTTTGACAGGGTCTGGGGCCAACGTCCTGACTTTC. Its protein is CASSLTGSGANVLTF. The chain has TRBV5-1 and TRBJ2-6, with 7 bases fitting TRBD1. Germline V lookup: CDR1 SGHRS, CDR2 YFSETQ. The V segment lost 5 bases and the J segment 1 base; nucleotides outside the gene matches: 3. The CDR3 extends over 15 amino acids.

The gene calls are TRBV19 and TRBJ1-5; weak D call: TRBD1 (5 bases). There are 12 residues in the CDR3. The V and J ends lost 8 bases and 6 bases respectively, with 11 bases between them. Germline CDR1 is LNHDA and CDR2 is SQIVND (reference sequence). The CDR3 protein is CASGHGGQPQHF. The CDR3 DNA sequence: TGTGCCAGTGGACATGGGGGTCAGCCCCAGCATTTT.

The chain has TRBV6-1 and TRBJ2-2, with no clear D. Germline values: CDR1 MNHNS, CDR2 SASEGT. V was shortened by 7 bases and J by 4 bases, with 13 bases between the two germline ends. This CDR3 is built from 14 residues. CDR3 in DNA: TGTGCCAGCACTGGACGCCTGATCACCGGGGAGCTGTTTTTT. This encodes CASTGRLITGELFF.

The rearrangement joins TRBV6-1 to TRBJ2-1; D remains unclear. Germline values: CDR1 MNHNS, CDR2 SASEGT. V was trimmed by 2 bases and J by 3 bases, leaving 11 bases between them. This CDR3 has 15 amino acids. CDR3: CASSERQRVYNEQFF. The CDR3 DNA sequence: TGTGCCAGCAGTGAAAGGCAGCGAGTCTACAATGAGCAGTTCTTC.

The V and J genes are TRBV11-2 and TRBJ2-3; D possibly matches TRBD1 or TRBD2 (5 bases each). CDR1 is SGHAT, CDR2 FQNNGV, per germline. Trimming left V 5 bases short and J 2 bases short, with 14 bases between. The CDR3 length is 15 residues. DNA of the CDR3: TGTGCCAGCAGCCTGGAAGGGACCAACACAGATACGCAGTATTTT. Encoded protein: CASSLEGTNTDTQYF.

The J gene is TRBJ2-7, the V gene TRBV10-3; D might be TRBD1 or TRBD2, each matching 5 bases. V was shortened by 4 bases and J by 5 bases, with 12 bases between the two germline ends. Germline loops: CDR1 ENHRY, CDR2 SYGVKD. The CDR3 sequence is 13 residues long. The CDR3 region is CAISAHGTDEQYF. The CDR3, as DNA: TGTGCCATCAGTGCCCACGGGACGGACGAGCAGTACTTC.

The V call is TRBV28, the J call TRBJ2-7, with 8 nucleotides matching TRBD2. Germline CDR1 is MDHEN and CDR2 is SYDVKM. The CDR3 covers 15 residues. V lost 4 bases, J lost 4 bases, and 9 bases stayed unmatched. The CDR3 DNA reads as TGTGCCAGCAGTTCCCCCGGGACTAGTAGTTACGAGCAGTACTTC. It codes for CASSSPGTSSYEQYF.